One TCR beta chain is described in this entry. This clone was seen more than once but under ten times. Its antigen remains unidentified. Base qualities are missing; no much larger clone stands one base away. To sequence the TCRbeta CDR3 region, genomic DNA was isolated from the sorted cells. The immunoSEQ Assay was used for sequencing of TCRbeta CDR3 regions. TCRdb re-hosts the immuneACCESS table, in-frame sequences only. Its copies lack some clones; in the studies checked, an unresolved V gene accounts for under half of them, and the cause for the rest is not known. The sample table holds 35,000 to 40,000 clones, of which roughly 80% were seen once. Approximately 2% of the sample is taken by the ten largest. The data derive from a study of OX40 agonist ivuxolimab in advanced cancers. With regard to the full study: Ivuxolimab was an agonistic, fully human IgG2 monoclonal antibody directed against OX40 (CD134), a costimulatory receptor. Intravenous ivuxolimab was administered to patients every 2 weeks at six dose levels: 0.01, 0.1, 0.3, 1.5, 3 and 10 mg/kg. Among the roughly 52 dose-escalation patients, around 19 had hepatocellular carcinoma, 15 melanoma, 9 renal cell carcinoma and 9 head and neck cancer. In the dose-escalation cohort, approximately 82% of patients were male, and the mean age was approximately 64 years, with a range of roughly 20 to 79. Patients were allowed to have had prior anti-PD-1, anti-PD-L1 or anti-CTLA-4 therapy, and more than 35% of the dose-escalation patients had been treated with checkpoint inhibitors. Partial responses were achieved by three dose-escalation patients, of whom one had hepatocellular carcinoma and two had cutaneous melanoma. The purpose of peripheral TCRbeta sequencing was to test whether ivuxolimab changed TCR sequence diversity and led to clonal T-cell expansion. The paper reports the monotherapy dose-escalation portion (N of about 47 patients) of the phase I ivuxolimab trial. Overall study results and their limits: In the 0.1-3.0 mg/kg groups, partial responders had among the lowest normalized peripheral clonal expansion, particularly in CD8+ T cells. At doses of 0.1 to 3.0 mg/kg, clonal expansion of both CD4+ and CD8+ blood T cells was observed from baseline to week 6. Which antigens the clonally expanded peripheral T cells were specific for was not determined. Low levels of normalized T-cell clonal expansion were also seen in some patients who did not respond. After ivuxolimab, more expanded clones were found on average in CD8+ T cells than in CD4+ T cells.

Patients with autoimmune disease history or receiving systemic immunosuppression were excluded from the trial. Peripheral blood for TCR sequencing was collected from all dose cohorts at baseline, on cycle 4 day 1, and on cycle 7 day 1. Samples came from an open-label, multicenter, first-in-human phase I dose-escalation trial of ivuxolimab. Adults with locally advanced or metastatic head and neck squamous cell, hepatocellular, melanoma or renal cell carcinoma were enrolled in the trial. Before TCR sequencing, CD4+ T cells and CD8+ T cells from peripheral blood were sorted into separate populations. V and J are trimmed by 5 bases and 4 bases, and the gene matches miss 2 bases of the junction. The germline V gene encodes CDR1 SNHLY and CDR2 FYNNEI. From cysteine to phenylalanine, the CDR3 is 13 amino acids long. CDR3 DNA is the only sequence kept; it has 39 bases, read in frame from the first base.

The sequence is built from TRBV2 and TRBJ1-3, with 7 bases in between that match TRBD1. The input for sequencing was CD4+ or CD8+ T cells sorted from blood, taken in a trial of the OX40 agonist ivuxolimab. This receptor was taken from an adult with an advanced solid tumor such as melanoma, head and neck, liver or kidney cancer. The base sequence is TGTGCCAGCAGTACAGGGGCAGGAAACACCATATATTTT. It translates to CASSTGAGNTIYF.